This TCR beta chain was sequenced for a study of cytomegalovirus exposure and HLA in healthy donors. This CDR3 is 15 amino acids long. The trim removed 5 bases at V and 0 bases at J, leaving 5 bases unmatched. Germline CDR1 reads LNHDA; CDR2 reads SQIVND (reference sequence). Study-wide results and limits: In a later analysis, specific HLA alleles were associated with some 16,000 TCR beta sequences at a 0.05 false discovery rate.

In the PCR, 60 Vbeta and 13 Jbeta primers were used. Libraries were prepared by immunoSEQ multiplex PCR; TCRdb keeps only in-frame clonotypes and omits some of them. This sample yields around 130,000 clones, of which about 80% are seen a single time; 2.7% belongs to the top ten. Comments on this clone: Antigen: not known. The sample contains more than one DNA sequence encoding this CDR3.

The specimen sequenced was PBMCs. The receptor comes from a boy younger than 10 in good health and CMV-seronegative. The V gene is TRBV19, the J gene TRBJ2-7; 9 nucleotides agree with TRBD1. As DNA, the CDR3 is TGTGCCAGTAGTCCCGGACAGGGGAGCTCCTACGAGCAGTACGTC. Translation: CASSPGQGSSYEQYV.